Detailed here is one T cell receptor (beta chain). What it binds is not known. All of the isolated RNA was reverse transcribed, so expressed TCRB transcripts were sequenced. TCRdb's copy holds only in-frame clones and misses some; the assay was immunoSEQ multiplex PCR. The sample shows around 140,000 clones, about 9.7% of them seen only once. Germline trimming cut 4 bases from V and 3 bases from J; bases unmatched to any gene: 6. Germline values: CDR1 SQVTM, CDR2 ANQGSEA. The CDR3 length is 14 residues. The record originates from a study of beta chain features in type 1 diabetes. Whole-study context: Sorted cell examination encompassed approximately 110 million cells across all samples.

General observations from the study: Insertion counts at VDJ junctions were lower in type 1 diabetes patients, who also showed more deletions there.

This sequence was found in a woman aged 40 to 50 in good health. The rearrangement uses TRBV29-1 and TRBJ2-7, with TRBD1 matching over 10 bases. The sequencing sample was made of central memory CD4+ T cells from blood. As DNA, the CDR3 is TGCAGCGTTGGCCGGGACAGGGGATACTACGAGCAGTACTTC. Translating gives CSVGRDRGYYEQYF.